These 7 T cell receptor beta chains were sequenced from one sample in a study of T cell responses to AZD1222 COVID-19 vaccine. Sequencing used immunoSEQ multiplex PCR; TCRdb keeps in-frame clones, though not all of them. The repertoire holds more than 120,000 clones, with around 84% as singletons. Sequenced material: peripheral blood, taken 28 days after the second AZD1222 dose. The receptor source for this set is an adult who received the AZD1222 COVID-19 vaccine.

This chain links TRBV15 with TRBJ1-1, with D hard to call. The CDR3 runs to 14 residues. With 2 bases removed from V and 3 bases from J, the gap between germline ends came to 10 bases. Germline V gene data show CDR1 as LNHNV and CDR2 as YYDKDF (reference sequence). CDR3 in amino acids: CATSRKDGDTEAFF. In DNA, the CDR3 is TGTGCCACCAGCAGAAAGGACGGTGACACTGAAGCTTTCTTT.

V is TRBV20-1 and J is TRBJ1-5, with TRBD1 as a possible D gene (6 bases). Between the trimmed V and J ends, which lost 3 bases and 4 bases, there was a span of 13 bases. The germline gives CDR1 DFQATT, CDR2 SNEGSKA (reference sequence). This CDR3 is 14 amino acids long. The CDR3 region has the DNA TGCAGTGCTAGTCTGGCAGGGGATAATCAGCCCCAGCATTTT. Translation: CSASLAGDNQPQHF.

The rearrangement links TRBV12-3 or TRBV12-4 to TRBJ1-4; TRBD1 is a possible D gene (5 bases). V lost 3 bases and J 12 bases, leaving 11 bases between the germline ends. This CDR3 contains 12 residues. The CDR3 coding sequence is TGTGCCAGCAGTTTTCTGCGGGGGGAACTGTTTTTT. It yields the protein CASSFLRGELFF.

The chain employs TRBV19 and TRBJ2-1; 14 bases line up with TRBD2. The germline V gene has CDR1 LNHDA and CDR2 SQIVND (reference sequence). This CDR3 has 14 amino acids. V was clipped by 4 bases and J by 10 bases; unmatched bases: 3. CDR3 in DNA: TGTGCCAGTAGTAAGGGACTAGCGGGAGTGGAGCAGTTCTTC. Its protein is CASSKGLAGVEQFF.

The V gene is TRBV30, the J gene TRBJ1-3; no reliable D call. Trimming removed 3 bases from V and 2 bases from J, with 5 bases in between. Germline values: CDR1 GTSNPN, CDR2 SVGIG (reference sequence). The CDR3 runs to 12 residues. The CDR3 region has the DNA TGTGCCTGGAGCCCGACTGGAAACACCATATATTTT. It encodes CAWSPTGNTIYF.

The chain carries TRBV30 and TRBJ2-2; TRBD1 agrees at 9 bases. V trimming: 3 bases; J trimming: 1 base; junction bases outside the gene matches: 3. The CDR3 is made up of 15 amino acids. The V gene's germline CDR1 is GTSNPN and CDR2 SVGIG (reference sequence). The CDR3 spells CAWRGGQGNTGELFF. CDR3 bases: TGTGCCTGGAGGGGGGGACAGGGGAACACCGGGGAGCTGTTTTTT.

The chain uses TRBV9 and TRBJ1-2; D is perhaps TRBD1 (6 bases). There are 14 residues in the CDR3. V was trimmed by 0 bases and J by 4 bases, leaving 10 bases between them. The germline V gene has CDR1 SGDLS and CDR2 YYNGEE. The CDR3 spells CASSVGRQVYGYTF. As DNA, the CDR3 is TGTGCCAGCAGCGTAGGAAGACAGGTCTATGGCTACACCTTC. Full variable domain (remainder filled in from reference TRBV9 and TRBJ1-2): DSGVTQTPKHLITATGQRVTLRCSPRSGDLSVYWYQQSLDQGLQFLIQYYNGEERAKGNILERFSAQQFPDLHSELNLSSLELGDSALYFCASSVGRQVYGYTFGSGTRLTVV.